Here is one TCR beta chain with its context. Only in-frame clones appear in the TCRdb table, and some are missing; sequencing was by immunoSEQ multiplex PCR. The table includes some 200,000 clones, 65% to 90% detected once. The source of the sample is a study of blood T cell repertoires in COVID-19. The V and J ends lost 0 bases and 0 bases, in that order; junction bases with no gene match: 1. The CDR3 loop spans 16 amino acids. Germline-derived CDR1 and CDR2 are MNHEY and SVGAGI. The sequencing sample was made of peripheral blood. The receptor comes from a man in his fifties with acute or convalescent COVID-19. The V call is TRBV6-5, the J call TRBJ1-3; 8 bases are shared with TRBD1. The CDR3 is CASSYSGTGSGNTIYF. CDR3 DNA sequence: TGTGCCAGCAGTTACTCGGGGACAGGCTCTGGAAACACCATATATTTT.